The 26 T cell receptor beta chains presented below share a single source sample, sequenced in a study of T cells in Graves' hyperthyroidism and ophthalmopathy. Amplified TCR beta CDR3 regions derived from RNA transcripts. RT-PCR in the first round (using the HTBI primer set) targeted the TCR CDR3. TCRdb redid the calling of the multiplex PCR reads with MiXCR, one entry per CDR3 protein. In the table there are 250,000 to 350,000 distinct CDR3 sequences, 20% to 25% of which are singletons. The sequencing sample was made of blood. The source is a man younger than 40 with Graves' ophthalmopathy.

Many counts were recorded for this clonotype. The CDR3 spells CASRLGTGAATEAFF. The CDR3 DNA follows: TGTGCCAGCAGGCTAGGGACAGGGGCAGCCACTGAAGCTTTCTTT. The chain carries TRBV3-1 and TRBJ1-1, with 10 bases fitting TRBD1. Trimming cost V 6 bases and J 4 bases; bases outside gene matches: 8. The length of the CDR3 is 15 residues. Germline lookup yields CDR1 LGHDT and CDR2 YNNKEL (reference sequence).

This clonotype showed up just a few times. The chain is built from TRBV5-1 and TRBJ2-5, with 14 bases fitting TRBD2. The V segment lost 4 bases and the J segment 5 bases; nucleotides outside the gene matches: 10. CDR3 length: 17 amino acids. Germline-derived CDR1 and CDR2 are SGHRS and YFSETQ. In nucleotides, the CDR3 is TGCGCCAGCAGCCGCGGCGGGACTAGCGGGAGTCAGGAGACCCAGTACTTC. Residues: CASSRGGTSGSQETQYF.

V and J are TRBV6-1 and TRBJ2-7; D may be TRBD2 (5 bases). The CDR3 is 13 amino acids. Deletions cut 6 bases from V and 3 bases from J, with 12 bases between. Germline V CDR1 and CDR2: MNHNS, SASEGT. The CDR3, as DNA: TGTGCCAGCAGCCGTGGACTTAACTACGAGCAGTACTTC. The encoded protein is CASSRGLNYEQYF.

J is TRBJ2-1 and V is TRBV28; 10 nucleotides match TRBD2. This CDR3 has 13 residues. The germline gives CDR1 MDHEN, CDR2 SYDVKM. V dropped 11 bases and J dropped 9; count of bases not matched to a gene: 10. CDR3 protein: CAGRDSGRSEQFF. The CDR3, as DNA: TGTGCCGGACGGGATAGCGGGAGGTCTGAGCAGTTCTTC.

Written as DNA, the CDR3 is TGTGCCACCAGTGATCCAACAGGGAATCAGCCCCAGCATTTT. Translated, it gives CATSDPTGNQPQHF. V usage is TRBV24-1 and J usage is TRBJ1-5, with D tentatively TRBD1 (6 bases). The ends were cut back, 3 bases at V and 4 bases at J, with 9 bases in the middle. The CDR3 length is 14 residues. Germline lookup yields CDR1 KGHDR and CDR2 SFDVKD.

This clonotype was found a few times. CDR3 amino acids: CASKKFRGEQPQHF. The CDR3 DNA sequence: TGTGCCAGCAAGAAATTCAGGGGCGAACAGCCCCAGCATTTT. The chain combines TRBV6-1 with TRBJ1-5; a possible D gene is TRBD1 (6 bases). The length of the CDR3 is 14 residues. Deletions cut 7 bases from V and 7 bases from J, with 17 bases between. Germline V gives CDR1 MNHNS, CDR2 SASEGT.

This clonotype was seen ten or more times. This chain links TRBV11-2 with TRBJ1-1; 10 bases fit TRBD1. The CDR3 loop spans 15 amino acids. Trimming at V came to 0 bases and at J to 7 bases, leaving 5 bases not matched to a gene. Germline loops: CDR1 SGHAT, CDR2 FQNNGV. CDR3: CASSLEFRDRGEAFF. The CDR3 DNA is TGTGCCAGCAGCTTAGAGTTCCGGGACAGGGGTGAAGCTTTCTTT.

V gene TRBV13 combines with J gene TRBJ2-5; no clear D gene. The germline CDR1 and CDR2 sequences are PRHDT and FYEKMQ (reference sequence). The V end lost 5 bases, the J end lost 7 bases, and 14 bases lay between the germline ends. The length of the CDR3 is 13 residues. The CDR3 here is CASSPRPRVTQYF. As DNA, the CDR3 is TGTGCCAGCAGCCCGCGGCCCAGAGTGACCCAGTACTTC.

V is TRBV19 and J is TRBJ2-2; TRBD1 matches 8 bases. The trim removed 3 bases at V and 3 bases at J, leaving 3 bases unmatched. Germline CDR1 reads LNHDA; CDR2 reads SQIVND (reference sequence). The CDR3 covers 15 residues. The CDR3 region has the DNA TGTGCCAGTAGTATCGACAGGGGATACACCGGGGAGCTGTTTTTT. It is translated as CASSIDRGYTGELFF.

The chain uses TRBV11-3 and TRBJ1-1; maybe TRBD1 (6 bases). Germline V CDR1 and CDR2: SGHNT, YENEEA. Deletions cut 0 bases from V and 13 bases from J, with 18 bases between. The CDR3 consists of 14 residues. The CDR3 nucleotides are TGTGCCAGCAGCTTAGATGGGTCTTGGGACACTAATTTCTTT. This sequence encodes CASSLDGSWDTNFF.

This clonotype has a handful of counts. The chain uses TRBV30 and TRBJ1-1; D is uncertain. The V gene lost 0 bases and the J gene lost 1 base, with 12 bases spanning the gap. Germline V gives CDR1 GTSNPN, CDR2 SVGIG (reference sequence). The CDR3 sequence is 15 residues long. Written as DNA, the CDR3 is TGTGCCTGGAGTGTACGTGGGGTCCCGAACACTGAAGCTTTCTTT. This codes for CAWSVRGVPNTEAFF.

The V gene is TRBV13, the J gene TRBJ2-7; 13 positions match TRBD2. CDR1 is PRHDT and CDR2 is FYEKMQ in the germline V gene (reference sequence). The CDR3 is made up of 15 amino acids. Germline trimming cut 3 bases from V and 1 base from J; bases unmatched to any gene: 0. The CDR3 sequence is CASSLGLAGSYEQYF. CDR3 coding DNA: TGTGCCAGCAGCTTGGGACTAGCGGGGTCCTACGAGCAGTACTTC.

V and J are TRBV7-3 and TRBJ2-2; possibly TRBD1 for D (5 bases). The germline V gene encodes CDR1 SGHTA and CDR2 FQGTGA. This CDR3 region has 14 residues. The V end was cut by 5 bases, the J end by 8 bases, with 15 bases between. The CDR3 is CASSDDSARGELFF. CDR3 DNA sequence: TGTGCCAGCAGCGATGACAGTGCTCGGGGGGAGCTGTTTTTT.

The J gene is TRBJ2-2, the V gene TRBV25-1; D is unclear. Trimming removed 6 bases at V and 3 bases at J, with 11 bases between. There are 14 residues in the CDR3. Germline V CDR1 and CDR2: MGHDK, SYGVNS. CDR3 in amino acids: CASRMGTDTGELFF. Written as DNA, the CDR3 is TGTGCCAGCAGGATGGGTACGGACACCGGGGAGCTGTTTTTT.

A remark on this clonotype: A single base separates this from a much larger clone, so it may be a read error. Here the CDR3 reads CARRRLAGGYEQYF. The CDR3 nucleotides are TGTGCCCGCAGGCGACTAGCGGGAGGCTACGAGCAGTACTTC. This chain joins TRBV2 and TRBJ2-7; 13 bases are shared with TRBD2. In germline, CDR1 is SNHLY, CDR2 FYNNEI. The CDR3 has 14 amino acids.

The DNA for the CDR3 is TGTGCCAGCAGTGAATTCCCCGTATCGGTCGGGTCGCCCTACGAGCAGTACTTC. Amino acid sequence: CASSEFPVSVGSPYEQYF. The rearrangement joins TRBV25-1 to TRBJ2-7, with D hard to call. This CDR3 spans 18 amino acids. CDR1 MGHDK and CDR2 SYGVNS come from the germline V gene. Trimming cost V 1 base and J 2 bases, with 21 bases left between them.

This sequence joins TRBV27 and TRBJ2-1; TRBD1 agrees at 7 bases. The CDR3 sequence is 14 residues long. Germline V gene lookup returns CDR1 MNHEY and CDR2 SMNVEV (reference sequence). The ends lost 6 bases at V and 2 bases at J; junction bases unmatched: 4. DNA of the CDR3: TGTGCCAGCAGACGGACAGGTGCCTACAATGAGCAGTTCTTC. Protein: CASRRTGAYNEQFF.

V is TRBV19 and J is TRBJ1-1, with a tentative D call TRBD1 (6 bases). This CDR3 comprises 14 residues. V was shortened by 2 bases and J by 8 bases, with 15 bases between the two germline ends. The V gene's germline CDR1 is LNHDA and CDR2 SQIVND (reference sequence). The CDR3 spells CASSITGTTSEAFF. CDR3 nucleotides: TGTGCCAGTAGTATAACCGGGACAACATCAGAAGCTTTCTTT.

Only a few counts were recorded for this clonotype. J is TRBJ2-5 and V is TRBV29-1; 11 nucleotides line up with TRBD2. CDR3 size: 15 residues. The germline CDR1 and CDR2 sequences are SQVTM and ANQGSEA. The V and J ends lost 4 bases and 4 bases, in that order; junction bases with no gene match: 8. The CDR3 region is CSVGYTSGSGETQYF. CDR3 nucleotides: TGCAGCGTTGGATATACTAGCGGGAGCGGAGAGACCCAGTACTTC.

This chain uses TRBV20-1 with TRBJ1-1, with 8 nucleotides matching TRBD1. CDR1 is DFQATT and CDR2 is SNEGSKA in the germline V gene (reference sequence). The CDR3 covers 14 residues. The trim removed 3 bases at V and 4 bases at J, leaving 7 bases unmatched. The CDR3 nucleotides read TGCAGTGCTAGTTCCAGGGGGCGAGGCACTGAAGCTTTCTTT. As protein: CSASSRGRGTEAFF.

The gene calls are TRBV7-6 and TRBJ2-3, with 12 bases fitting TRBD2. The CDR3 is 17 residues long. V was pared by 0 bases and J by 6 bases, with 7 bases of the junction left unmatched. Germline V lookup: CDR1 SGHVS, CDR2 FNYEAQ. The CDR3 region is CASSLAPSGRASDTQYF. CDR3 in DNA: TGTGCCAGCAGCTTAGCCCCTAGCGGGAGGGCCTCGGATACGCAGTATTTT.

The chain links TRBV6-6 to TRBJ2-2; D gene uncertain. The V gene's germline CDR1 is MNHNY and CDR2 SVGAGI (reference sequence). Trimming pared 2 bases from V and 4 bases from J, leaving 8 bases between. This CDR3 comprises 14 residues. The CDR3 reads CASSYIQGTGELFF. CDR3 DNA: TGTGCCAGCAGTTACATTCAAGGCACCGGGGAGCTGTTTTTT.

The V call is TRBV3-1, the J call TRBJ2-7, with TRBD2 matching over 7 bases. The germline gives CDR1 LGHDT, CDR2 YNNKEL (reference sequence). CDR3 length: 13 residues. V was clipped by 1 base and J by 7 bases; unmatched bases: 4. The CDR3 sequence is CASSQGTSSEQYF. CDR3 DNA: TGTGCCAGCAGCCAAGGGACTAGTTCGGAGCAGTACTTC.

This clonotype was recorded many times. The chain has TRBV5-1 and TRBJ2-6; possibly TRBD1 for D (5 bases). CDR3 length: 15 residues. The germline gives CDR1 SGHRS, CDR2 YFSETQ. V lost 4 bases, J lost 0 bases, and 8 bases lay in between. The CDR3: CASSEQGSGANVLTF. The CDR3 DNA is TGCGCCAGCAGCGAGCAGGGCTCTGGGGCCAACGTCCTGACTTTC.

This clonotype appeared many times. The rearrangement links TRBV12-3 or TRBV12-4 to TRBJ2-7; D is uncertain. This CDR3 has 12 residues. The V end was cut by 2 bases, the J end by 6 bases, with 8 bases between. The CDR3 reads CASSLRSSEQYF. In nucleotides, the CDR3 is TGTGCCAGCAGTTTAAGGTCGTCCGAGCAGTACTTC.

A few counts support this clonotype. This sequence joins TRBV2 and TRBJ2-7; 8 bases match TRBD2. In germline, CDR1 is SNHLY, CDR2 FYNNEI. The CDR3 length is 16 residues. V shed 8 bases, J shed 3 bases, and the junction held 15 bases outside the gene matches. CDR3 amino acids: CASRHPGAGGLYEQYF. As DNA, the CDR3 is TGTGCCAGCCGCCACCCGGGTGCGGGAGGCCTCTACGAGCAGTACTTC.